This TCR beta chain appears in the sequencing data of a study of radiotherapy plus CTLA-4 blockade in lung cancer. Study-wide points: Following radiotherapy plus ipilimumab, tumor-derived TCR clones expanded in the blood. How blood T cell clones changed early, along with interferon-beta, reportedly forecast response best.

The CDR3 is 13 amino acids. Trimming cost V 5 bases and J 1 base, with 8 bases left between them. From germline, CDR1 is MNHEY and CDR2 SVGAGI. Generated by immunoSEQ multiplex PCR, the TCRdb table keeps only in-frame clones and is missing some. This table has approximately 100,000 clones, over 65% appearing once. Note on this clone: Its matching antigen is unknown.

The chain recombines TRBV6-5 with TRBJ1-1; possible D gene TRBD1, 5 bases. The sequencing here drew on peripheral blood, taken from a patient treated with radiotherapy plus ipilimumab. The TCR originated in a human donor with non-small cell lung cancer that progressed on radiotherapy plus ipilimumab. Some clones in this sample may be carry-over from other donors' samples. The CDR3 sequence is CASSRTGNTEAFF. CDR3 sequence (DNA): TGTGCCAGCAGTCGAACAGGGAACACTGAAGCTTTCTTT.